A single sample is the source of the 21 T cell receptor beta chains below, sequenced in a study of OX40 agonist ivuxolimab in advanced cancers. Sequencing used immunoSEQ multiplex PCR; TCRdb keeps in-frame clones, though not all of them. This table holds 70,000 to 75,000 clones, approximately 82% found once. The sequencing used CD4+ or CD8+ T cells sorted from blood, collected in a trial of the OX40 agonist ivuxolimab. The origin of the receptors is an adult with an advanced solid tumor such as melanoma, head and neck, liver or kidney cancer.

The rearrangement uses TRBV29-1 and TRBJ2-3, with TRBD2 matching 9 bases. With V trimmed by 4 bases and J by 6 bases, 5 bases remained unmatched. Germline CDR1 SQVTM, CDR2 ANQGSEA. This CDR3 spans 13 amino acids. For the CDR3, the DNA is TGCAGCGTTGCGGGCGGGGGGGGCGATACGCAGTATTTT. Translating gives CSVAGGGGDTQYF.

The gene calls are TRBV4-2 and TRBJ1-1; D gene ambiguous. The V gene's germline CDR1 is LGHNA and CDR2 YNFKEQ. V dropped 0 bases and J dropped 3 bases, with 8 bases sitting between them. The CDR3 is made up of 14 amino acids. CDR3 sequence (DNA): TGTGCCAGCAGCCAAGATAGGGTGTACACTGAAGCTTTCTTT. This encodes CASSQDRVYTEAFF.

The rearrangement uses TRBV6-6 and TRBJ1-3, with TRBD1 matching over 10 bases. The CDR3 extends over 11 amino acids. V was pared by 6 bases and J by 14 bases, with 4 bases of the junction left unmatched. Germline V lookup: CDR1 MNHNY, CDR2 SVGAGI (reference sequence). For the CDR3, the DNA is TGTGCCAGCAGCACGGGGACAGGGGTATATTTT. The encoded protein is CASSTGTGVYF.

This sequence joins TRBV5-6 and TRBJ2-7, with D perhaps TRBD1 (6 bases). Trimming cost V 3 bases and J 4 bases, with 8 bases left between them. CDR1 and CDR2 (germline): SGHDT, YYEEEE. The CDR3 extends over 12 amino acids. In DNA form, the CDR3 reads TGTGCCAGCAGCTGGGACACTTACGAGCAGTACTTC. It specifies CASSWDTYEQYF. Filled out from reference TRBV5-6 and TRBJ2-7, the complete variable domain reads DAGVTQSPTHLIKTRGQQVTLRCSPKSGHDTVSWYQQALGQGPQFIFQYYEEEERQRGNFPDRFSGHQFPNYSSELNVNALLLGDSALYLCASSWDTYEQYFGPGTRLTVT.

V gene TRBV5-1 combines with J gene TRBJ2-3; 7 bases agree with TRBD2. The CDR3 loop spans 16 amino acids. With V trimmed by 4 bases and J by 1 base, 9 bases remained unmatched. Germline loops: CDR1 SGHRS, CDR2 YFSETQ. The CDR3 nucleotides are TGCGCCAGCAGCACCCCGGAGGGAGGGGGCACAGATACGCAGTATTTT. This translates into CASSTPEGGGTDTQYF.

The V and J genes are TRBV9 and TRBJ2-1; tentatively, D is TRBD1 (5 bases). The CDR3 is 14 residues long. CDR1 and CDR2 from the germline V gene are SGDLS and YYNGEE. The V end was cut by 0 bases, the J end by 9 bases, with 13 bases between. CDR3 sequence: CASSVVSGYGEQFF. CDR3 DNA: TGTGCCAGCAGCGTAGTTTCAGGGTACGGTGAGCAGTTCTTC.

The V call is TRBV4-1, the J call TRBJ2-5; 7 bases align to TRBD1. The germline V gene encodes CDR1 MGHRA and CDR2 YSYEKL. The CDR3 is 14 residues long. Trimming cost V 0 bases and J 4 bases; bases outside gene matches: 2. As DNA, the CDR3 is TGCGCCAGCAGCCAAGAGACAGGGAGAGAGACCCAGTACTTC. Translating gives CASSQETGRETQYF.

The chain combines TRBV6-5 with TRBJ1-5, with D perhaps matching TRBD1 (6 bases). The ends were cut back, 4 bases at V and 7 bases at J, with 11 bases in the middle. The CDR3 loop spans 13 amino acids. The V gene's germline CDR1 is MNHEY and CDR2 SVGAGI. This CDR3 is CASSLGGYQPQHF. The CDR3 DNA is TGTGCCAGCAGTTTAGGGGGATACCAGCCCCAGCATTTT.

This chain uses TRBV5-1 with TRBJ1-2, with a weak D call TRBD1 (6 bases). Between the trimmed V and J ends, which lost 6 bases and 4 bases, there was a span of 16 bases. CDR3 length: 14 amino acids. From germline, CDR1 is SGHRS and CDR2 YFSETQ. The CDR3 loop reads CASNLGALGYGYTF. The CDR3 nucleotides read TGCGCCAGCAACCTGGGGGCGCTTGGCTATGGCTACACCTTC.

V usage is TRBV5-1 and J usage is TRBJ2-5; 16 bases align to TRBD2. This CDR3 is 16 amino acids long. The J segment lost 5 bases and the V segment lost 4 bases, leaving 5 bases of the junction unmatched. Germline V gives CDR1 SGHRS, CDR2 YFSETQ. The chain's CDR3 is CASSLGTSGGAETQYF. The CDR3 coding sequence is TGCGCCAGCAGCCTAGGGACTAGCGGGGGGGCCGAGACCCAGTACTTC.

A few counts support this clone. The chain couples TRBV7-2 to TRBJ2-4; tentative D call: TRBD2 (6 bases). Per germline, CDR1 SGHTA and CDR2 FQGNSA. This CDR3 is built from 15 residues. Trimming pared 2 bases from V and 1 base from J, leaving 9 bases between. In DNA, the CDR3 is TGTGCCAGCAGCTTAAGGAGCGGGGCCAAAAACATTCAGTACTTC. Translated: CASSLRSGAKNIQYF.

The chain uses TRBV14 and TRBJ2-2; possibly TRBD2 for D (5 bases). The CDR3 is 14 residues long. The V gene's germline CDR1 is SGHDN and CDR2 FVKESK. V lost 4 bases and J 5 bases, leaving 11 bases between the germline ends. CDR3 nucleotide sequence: TGTGCCAGCAGCCCGTATCGACTAACCGGGGAGCTGTTTTTT. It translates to CASSPYRLTGELFF.

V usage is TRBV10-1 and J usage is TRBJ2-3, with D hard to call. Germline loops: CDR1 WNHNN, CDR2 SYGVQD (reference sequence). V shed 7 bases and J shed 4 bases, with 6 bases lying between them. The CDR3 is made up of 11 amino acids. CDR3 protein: CASMGSDTQYF. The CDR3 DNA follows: TGCGCCAGCATGGGGTCAGATACGCAGTATTTT.

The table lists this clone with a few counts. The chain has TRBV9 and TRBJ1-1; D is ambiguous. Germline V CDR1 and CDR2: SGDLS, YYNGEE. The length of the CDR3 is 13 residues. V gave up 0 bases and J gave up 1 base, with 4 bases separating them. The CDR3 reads CASSVVPNTEAFF. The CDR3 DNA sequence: TGTGCCAGCAGCGTAGTACCGAACACTGAAGCTTTCTTT.

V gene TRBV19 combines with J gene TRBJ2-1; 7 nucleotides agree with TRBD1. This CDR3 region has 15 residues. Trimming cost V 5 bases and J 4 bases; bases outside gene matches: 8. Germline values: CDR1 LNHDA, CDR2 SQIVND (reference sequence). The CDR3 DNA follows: TGTGCCAGTAGTCTTACCGGGACAGAATACAATGAGCAGTTCTTC. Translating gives CASSLTGTEYNEQFF. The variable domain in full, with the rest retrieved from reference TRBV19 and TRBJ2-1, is DGGITQSPKYLFRKEGQNVTLSCEQNLNHDAMYWYRQDPGQGLRLIYYSQIVNDFQKGDIAEGYSVSREKKESFPLTVTSAQKNPTAFYLCASSLTGTEYNEQFFGPGTRLTVL.

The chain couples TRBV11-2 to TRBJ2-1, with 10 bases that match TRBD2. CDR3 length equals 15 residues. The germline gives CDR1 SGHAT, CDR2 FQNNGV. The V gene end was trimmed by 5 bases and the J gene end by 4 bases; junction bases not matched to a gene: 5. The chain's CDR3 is CASSASGGRYNEQFF. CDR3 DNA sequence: TGTGCCAGCAGCGCTAGCGGGGGAAGGTACAATGAGCAGTTCTTC. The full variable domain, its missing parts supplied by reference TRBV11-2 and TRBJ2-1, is EAGVAQSPRYKIIEKRQSVAFWCNPISGHATLYWYQQILGQGPKLLIQFQNNGVVDDSQLPKDRFSAERLKGVDSTLKIQPAKLEDSAVYLCASSASGGRYNEQFFGPGTRLTVL.

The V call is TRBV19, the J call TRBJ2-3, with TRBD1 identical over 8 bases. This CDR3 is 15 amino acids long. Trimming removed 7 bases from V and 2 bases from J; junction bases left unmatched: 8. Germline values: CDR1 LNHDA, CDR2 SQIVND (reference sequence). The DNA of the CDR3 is TGTGCCAGTATGTCAGGACAGGGTGTCACAGATACGCAGTATTTT. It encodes CASMSGQGVTDTQYF.

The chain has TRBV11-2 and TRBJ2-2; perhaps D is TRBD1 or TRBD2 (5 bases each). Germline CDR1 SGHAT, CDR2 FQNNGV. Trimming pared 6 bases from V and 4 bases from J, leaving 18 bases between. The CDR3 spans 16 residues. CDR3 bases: TGTGCCAGCAGACGGCCCGGGACGGAGCTCACCGGGGAGCTGTTTTTT. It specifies CASRRPGTELTGELFF.

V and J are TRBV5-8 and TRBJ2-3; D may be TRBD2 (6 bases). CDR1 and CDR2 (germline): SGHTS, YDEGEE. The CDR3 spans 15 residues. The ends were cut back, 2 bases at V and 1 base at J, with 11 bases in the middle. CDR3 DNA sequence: TGTGCCAGCAGCTTCCGGGGGTATCGCACAGATACGCAGTATTTT. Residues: CASSFRGYRTDTQYF.

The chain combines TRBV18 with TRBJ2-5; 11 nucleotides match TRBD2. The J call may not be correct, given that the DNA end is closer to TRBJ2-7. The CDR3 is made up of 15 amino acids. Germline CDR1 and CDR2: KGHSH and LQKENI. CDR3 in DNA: TGTGCCAGCTCCCCCACTAGCGGGGGTGATCACGAGCAGTACTTC. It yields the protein CASSPTSGGDHEQYF.

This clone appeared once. The CDR3 region has the DNA TGTGCCAGTAGTACTCTTAATACGCAGTATTTT. Its translation is CASSTLNTQYF. The V and J genes are TRBV19 and TRBJ2-3; D unclear. Germline V gene sequence: CDR1 LNHDA, CDR2 SQIVND (reference sequence). The CDR3 spans 11 residues. Trimming pared 4 bases from V and 7 bases from J, leaving 6 bases between.